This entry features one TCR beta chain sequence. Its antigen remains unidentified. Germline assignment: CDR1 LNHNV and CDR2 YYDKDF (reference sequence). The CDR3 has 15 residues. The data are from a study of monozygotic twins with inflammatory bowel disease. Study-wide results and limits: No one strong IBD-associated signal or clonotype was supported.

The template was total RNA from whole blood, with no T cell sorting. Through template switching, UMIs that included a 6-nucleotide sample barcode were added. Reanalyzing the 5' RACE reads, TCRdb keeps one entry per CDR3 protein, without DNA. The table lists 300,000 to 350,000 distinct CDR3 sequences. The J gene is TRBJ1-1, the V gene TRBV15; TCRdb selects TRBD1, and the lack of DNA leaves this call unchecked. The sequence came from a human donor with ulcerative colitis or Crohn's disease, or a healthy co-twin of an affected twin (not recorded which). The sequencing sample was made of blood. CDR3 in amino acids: CATSQGPRVSTEAFF.